The T cell receptor (beta chain) described here comes from a study of blood T cell repertoires in COVID-19. Background on the study: T cells, B-cell-depleted T cells, or PBMCs provided the cDNA or gDNA that served as material.

Sequenced by immunoSEQ multiplex PCR; TCRdb stores in-frame clones only, minus some. This table holds about 400,000 clones, over 85% found once. V shed 4 bases, J shed 5 bases, and the junction held 8 bases outside the gene matches. Germline CDR1 reads MNHEY; CDR2 reads SMNVEV (reference sequence). The CDR3 length is 15 residues. Two negative PCRs, clearance, or symptom resolution had been documented for recovered Cohort 3 donors. The gene calls are TRBV27 and TRBJ2-1; 7 positions agree with TRBD2. The sequence was collected from a young woman who had recovered from COVID-19. The sequencing sample was made of PBMCs or T cells enriched from blood (not recorded which). The CDR3 bases are TGTGCCAGCAGTTCCAACTCAGCGGGGCACAATGAGCAGTTCTTC. Amino acids: CASSSNSAGHNEQFF.